This T cell receptor (beta chain) appears in the sequencing data of a study of blood T cell repertoires in COVID-19. Whole-study context: COVID-19 samples from acute and convalescent phases originated in the United States, Italy and Spain. In each case, the material was cDNA or gDNA derived from T cells, B-cell-depleted T cells, or PBMCs.

The authors' processing: Reference gene primer amplification yielded estimated nucleated cell counts. The data were produced by immunoSEQ multiplex PCR, yet TCRdb's version contains in-frame clones alone and is incomplete. V, J and clone size are those of that table, while D and trimming were read from the DNA. The profile shows more than 300,000 clones, about 83% of them singletons. V was cut by 5 bases and J by 6 bases, with 19 bases left in between. This CDR3 spans 15 amino acids. Germline CDR1 is SGHTA and CDR2 is FQGNSA. Sequencing was carried out using peripheral blood. This TCR was sampled from a woman aged 45 to 65 with acute or convalescent COVID-19. This sequence joins TRBV7-2 and TRBJ1-1; possibly TRBD1 for D (5 bases). DNA for the CDR3: TGTGCCAGCAGCGACGCAGGGTATGATTTTGCTGAAGCTTTCTTT. Amino acid sequence: CASSDAGYDFAEAFF.